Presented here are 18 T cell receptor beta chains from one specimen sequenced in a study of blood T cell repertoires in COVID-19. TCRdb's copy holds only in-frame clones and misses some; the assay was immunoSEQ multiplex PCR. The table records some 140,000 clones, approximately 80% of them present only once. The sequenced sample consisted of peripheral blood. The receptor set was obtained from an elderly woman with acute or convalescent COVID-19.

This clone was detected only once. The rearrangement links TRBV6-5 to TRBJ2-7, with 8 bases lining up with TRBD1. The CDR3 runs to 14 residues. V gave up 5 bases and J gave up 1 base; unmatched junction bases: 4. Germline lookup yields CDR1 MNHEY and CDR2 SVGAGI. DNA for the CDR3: TGTGCCAGCAGTCTTCAGGGGGCGTCCTACGAGCAGTACTTC. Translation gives CASSLQGASYEQYF.

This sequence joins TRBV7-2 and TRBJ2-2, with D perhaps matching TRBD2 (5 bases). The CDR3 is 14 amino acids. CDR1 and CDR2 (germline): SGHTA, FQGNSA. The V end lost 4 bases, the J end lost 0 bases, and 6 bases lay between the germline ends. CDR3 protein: CASSWTANTGELFF. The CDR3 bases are TGTGCCAGCAGCTGGACTGCGAACACCGGGGAGCTGTTTTTT.

The CDR3 DNA follows: TGTGCCAGCAGCGTAGCTTATCGGGGGGGTGAGCAGTTCTTC. Residues: CASSVAYRGGEQFF. The chain has TRBV9 and TRBJ2-1, with 8 bases matching TRBD2. CDR1 is SGDLS, CDR2 YYNGEE, per germline. CDR3 length: 14 amino acids. V shed 0 bases, J shed 9 bases, and the junction held 5 bases outside the gene matches.

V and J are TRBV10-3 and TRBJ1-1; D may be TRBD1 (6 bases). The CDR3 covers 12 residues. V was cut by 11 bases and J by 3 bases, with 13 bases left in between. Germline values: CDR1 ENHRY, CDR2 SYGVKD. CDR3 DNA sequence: TGTGCCGCCTCAGGGGTGGACACTGAAGCTTTCTTT. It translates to CAASGVDTEAFF.

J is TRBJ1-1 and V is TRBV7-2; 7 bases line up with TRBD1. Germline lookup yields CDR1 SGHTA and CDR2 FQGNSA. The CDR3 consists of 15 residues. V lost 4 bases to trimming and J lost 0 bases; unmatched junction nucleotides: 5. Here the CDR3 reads CASSSAGTVNTEAFF. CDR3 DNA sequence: TGTGCCAGCAGCTCCGCCGGGACAGTGAACACTGAAGCTTTCTTT.

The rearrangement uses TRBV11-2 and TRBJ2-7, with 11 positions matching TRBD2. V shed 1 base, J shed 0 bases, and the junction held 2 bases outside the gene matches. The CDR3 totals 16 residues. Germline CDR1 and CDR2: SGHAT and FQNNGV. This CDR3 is CASSLALAGGSYEQYF. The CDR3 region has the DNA TGTGCCAGCAGCTTAGCCCTAGCGGGGGGCTCCTACGAGCAGTACTTC.

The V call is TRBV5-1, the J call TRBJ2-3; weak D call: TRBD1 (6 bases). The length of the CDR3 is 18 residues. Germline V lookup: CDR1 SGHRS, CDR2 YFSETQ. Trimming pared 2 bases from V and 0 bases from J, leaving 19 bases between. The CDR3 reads CASSLMGQSFLSTDTQYF. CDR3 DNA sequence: TGCGCCAGCAGCTTAATGGGACAAAGTTTCCTTAGCACAGATACGCAGTATTTT.

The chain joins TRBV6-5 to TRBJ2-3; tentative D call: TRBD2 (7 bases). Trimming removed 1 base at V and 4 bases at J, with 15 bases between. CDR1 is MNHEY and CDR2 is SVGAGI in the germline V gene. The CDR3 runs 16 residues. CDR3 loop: CASSYLGGGRADTQYF. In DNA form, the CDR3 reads TGTGCCAGCAGTTACTTAGGGGGGGGGCGTGCAGATACGCAGTATTTT.

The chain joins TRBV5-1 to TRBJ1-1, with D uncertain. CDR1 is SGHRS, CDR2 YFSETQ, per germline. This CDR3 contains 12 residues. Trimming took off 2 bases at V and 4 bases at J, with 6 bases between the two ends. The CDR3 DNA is TGCGCCAGCAGCTTCTCAGGCACTGAAGCTTTCTTT. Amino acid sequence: CASSFSGTEAFF.

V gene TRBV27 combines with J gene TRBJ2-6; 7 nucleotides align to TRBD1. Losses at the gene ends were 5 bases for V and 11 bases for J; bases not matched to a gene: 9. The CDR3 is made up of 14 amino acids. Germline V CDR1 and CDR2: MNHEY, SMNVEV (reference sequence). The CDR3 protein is CASSLGTASDVLTF. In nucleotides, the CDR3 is TGTGCCAGCAGTCTAGGGACAGCCTCCGACGTCCTGACTTTC.

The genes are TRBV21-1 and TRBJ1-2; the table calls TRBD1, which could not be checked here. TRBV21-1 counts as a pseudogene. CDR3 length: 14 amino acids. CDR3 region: CASSPTGGGYGYTF. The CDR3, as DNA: TGTGCCAGCAGTCCTACAGGGGGTGGGTATGGCTACACCTTC.

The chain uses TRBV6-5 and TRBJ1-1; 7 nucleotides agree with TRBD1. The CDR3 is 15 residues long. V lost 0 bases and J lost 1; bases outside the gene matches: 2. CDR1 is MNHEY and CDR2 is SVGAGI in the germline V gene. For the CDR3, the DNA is TGTGCCAGCAGTTACTCGACAGGGCCGAACACTGAAGCTTTCTTT. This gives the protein CASSYSTGPNTEAFF.

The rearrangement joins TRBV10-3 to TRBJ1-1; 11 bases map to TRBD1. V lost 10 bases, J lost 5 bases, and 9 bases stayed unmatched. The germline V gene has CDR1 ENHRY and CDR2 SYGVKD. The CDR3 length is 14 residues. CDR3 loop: CATRTGGPDTEAFF. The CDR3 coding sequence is TGTGCCACCCGGACAGGGGGCCCGGATACTGAAGCTTTCTTT.

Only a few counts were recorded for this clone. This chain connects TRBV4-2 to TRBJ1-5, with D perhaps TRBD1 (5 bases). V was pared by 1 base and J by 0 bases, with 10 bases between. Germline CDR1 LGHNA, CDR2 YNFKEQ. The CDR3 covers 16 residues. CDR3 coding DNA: TGTGCCAGCAGCCAAGGGGGGGGGTATAGCAATCAGCCCCAGCATTTT. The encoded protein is CASSQGGGYSNQPQHF.

CDR3 sequence reads: CASIGSKGASGELFF. CDR3 nucleotide sequence: TGTGCCAGCATAGGGTCAAAGGGGGCGTCCGGGGAGCTGTTTTTT. This sequence joins TRBV6-5 and TRBJ2-2; 7 bases are shared with TRBD1. Germline V gene sequence: CDR1 MNHEY, CDR2 SVGAGI. The CDR3 runs 15 residues. J was trimmed by 6 bases and V by 7 bases; bases with no gene match: 11.

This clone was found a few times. DNA of the CDR3: TGTGCCAGCAGTGAAGATTACTGGGCAGGGGGCGGTGGAAACACCATATATTTT. It translates to CASSEDYWAGGGGNTIYF. This sequence joins TRBV6-1 and TRBJ1-3; 8 bases fit TRBD1. This CDR3 contains 18 residues. J lost 3 bases, V lost 1 base, and 11 bases had no gene match. Per germline, CDR1 MNHNS and CDR2 SASEGT.

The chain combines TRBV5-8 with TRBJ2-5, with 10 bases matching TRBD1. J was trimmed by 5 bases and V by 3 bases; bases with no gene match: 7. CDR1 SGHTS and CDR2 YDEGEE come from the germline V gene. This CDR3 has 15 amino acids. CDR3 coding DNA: TGTGCCAGCAGCTCCGGGGACAGGGGAAGGGAGACCCAGTACTTC. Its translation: CASSSGDRGRETQYF.

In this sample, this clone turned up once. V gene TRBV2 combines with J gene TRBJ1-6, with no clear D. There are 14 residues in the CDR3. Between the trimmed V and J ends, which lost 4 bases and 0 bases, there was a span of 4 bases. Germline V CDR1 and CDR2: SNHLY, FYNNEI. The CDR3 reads CASSVSSYNSPLHF. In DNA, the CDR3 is TGTGCCAGCAGTGTGAGCTCCTATAATTCACCCCTCCACTTT.